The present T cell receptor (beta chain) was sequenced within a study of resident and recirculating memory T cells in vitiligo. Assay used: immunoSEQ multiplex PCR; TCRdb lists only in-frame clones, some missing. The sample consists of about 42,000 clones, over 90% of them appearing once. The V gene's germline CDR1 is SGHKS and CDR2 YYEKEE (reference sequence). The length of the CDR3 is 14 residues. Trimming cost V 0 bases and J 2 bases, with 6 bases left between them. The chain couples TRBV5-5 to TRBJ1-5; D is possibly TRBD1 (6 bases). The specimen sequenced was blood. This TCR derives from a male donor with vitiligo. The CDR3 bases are TGTGCCAGCAGCTTGGCAGGGGGCAATCAGCCCCAGCATTTT. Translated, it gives CASSLAGGNQPQHF.